The 25 T cell receptor beta chains below come from one sample, sequenced in a study of cytomegalovirus exposure and HLA in healthy donors (dated by TCRdb to the late 2010s). The protocol used for the library was the immunoSEQ multiplex PCR assay. For the multiplex PCR, a mixture combining 60 forward primers for TCR Vbeta segments and 13 reverse primers for TCR Jbeta segments was used. TCRdb re-hosts the immuneACCESS table, in-frame sequences only. Its copies lack some clones; in the studies checked, an unresolved V gene accounts for under half of them, and the cause for the rest is not known. The sample records roughly 100,000 clones, 80% to 90% of which are singletons. Around 6% of the sample lies in the top ten. Sequencing was carried out using PBMCs. These receptors all come from a woman aged 18 to 35 in good health and CMV-seropositive.

This rearrangement joins TRBV7-2 to TRBJ2-2, with D hard to call. There are 13 residues in the CDR3. CDR1 SGHTA and CDR2 FQGNSA come from the germline V gene. V dropped 2 bases and J dropped 6 bases, with 7 bases sitting between them. Written as DNA, the CDR3 is TGTGCCAGCAGCTTAAAGCTTTCCGGGGAGCTGTTTTTT. Encoded protein: CASSLKLSGELFF.

This clone was seen a few times. V and J are TRBV6-1 and TRBJ1-1, with D unclear. V was shortened by 3 bases and J by 1 base, with 12 bases between the two germline ends. CDR3 size: 15 residues. CDR1 is MNHNS and CDR2 is SASEGT in the germline V gene. The chain's CDR3 is CASSEEVTGNTEAFF. CDR3 in DNA: TGTGCCAGCAGTGAGGAAGTAACGGGGAACACTGAAGCTTTCTTT.

This clone was seen just once. The chain recombines TRBV30 with TRBJ2-3; D is possibly TRBD2 (6 bases). Germline V gives CDR1 GTSNPN, CDR2 SVGIG (reference sequence). The CDR3 spans 14 residues. V was cut by 5 bases and J by 0 bases, with 12 bases left in between. The CDR3 sequence: CAWGGVGSTDTQYF. The CDR3 nucleotides read TGTGCCTGGGGCGGGGTCGGTAGCACAGATACGCAGTATTTT. Full variable domain (rest looked up from reference TRBV30 and TRBJ2-3): SQTIHQWPATLVQPVGSPLSLECTVEGTSNPNLYWYRQAAGRGLQLLFYSVGIGQISSEVPQNLSASRPQDRQFILSSKKLLLSDSGFYLCAWGGVGSTDTQYFGPGTRLTVL.

This clone was counted a few times. V and J are TRBV6-1 and TRBJ1-5, with TRBD1 as a possible D gene (6 bases). Germline values: CDR1 MNHNS, CDR2 SASEGT. CDR3 length: 15 amino acids. V gave up 4 bases and J gave up 7 bases, with 17 bases separating them. Written as DNA, the CDR3 is TGTGCCAGCAGTGGGGAAGGGGGAGGGGGGCAGCCCCAGCATTTT. This translates into CASSGEGGGGQPQHF.

The chain couples TRBV27 to TRBJ2-5, with TRBD1 matching 12 bases. The CDR3 runs to 16 residues. CDR1 and CDR2 from the germline V gene are MNHEY and SMNVEV (reference sequence). V was pared by 4 bases and J by 4 bases, with 7 bases of the junction left unmatched. Here the CDR3 reads CASSSLGQGAGETQYF. The CDR3 region has the DNA TGTGCCAGCAGTTCGCTGGGACAGGGGGCAGGAGAGACCCAGTACTTC.

This chain joins TRBV7-8 and TRBJ2-7, with D perhaps matching TRBD2 (5 bases). This CDR3 region has 16 residues. With 5 bases removed from V and 3 bases from J, the gap between germline ends came to 20 bases. The germline CDR1 and CDR2 sequences are SGHVS and FQNEAQ. CDR3 in amino acids: CASSPIFVGVYYEQYF. The CDR3 DNA sequence: TGTGCCAGCAGCCCGATTTTTGTGGGAGTTTACTACGAGCAGTACTTC.

This clone was detected only once. The chain has TRBV7-9 and TRBJ2-6, with D possibly matching TRBD2 (5 bases). V lost 4 bases and J lost 2, with 12 bases in between. Germline V lookup: CDR1 SEHNR, CDR2 FQNEAQ (reference sequence). This CDR3 is built from 16 residues. CDR3 DNA: TGTGCCAGCAGCTCTAGTGCCGGGACTGGGGCCAACGTCCTGACTTTC. Its translation: CASSSSAGTGANVLTF.

DNA of the CDR3: TGCAGCGTTGCCCGTCGACTAGCGGACAATGAGCAGTTCTTC. This codes for CSVARRLADNEQFF. The chain has TRBV29-1 and TRBJ2-1, with 9 bases lining up with TRBD2. The length of the CDR3 is 14 residues. V lost 4 bases, J lost 5 bases, and 6 bases stayed unmatched. The V gene's germline CDR1 is SQVTM and CDR2 ANQGSEA.

V and J are TRBV11-2 and TRBJ1-2; no reliable D call. The CDR3 spans 13 residues. V lost 5 bases and J 8 bases, leaving 15 bases between the germline ends. Germline V CDR1 and CDR2: SGHAT, FQNNGV. The CDR3, as DNA: TGTGCCAGCAGCAAGTCGCGGTGGGTAGGCTACACCTTC. It specifies CASSKSRWVGYTF.

This clone came up a few times. The chain joins TRBV20-1 to TRBJ2-5; D gene uncertain. CDR1 and CDR2 from the germline V gene are DFQATT and SNEGSKA (reference sequence). Trimming stripped 2 bases from V and 7 bases from J, with 8 bases between. The CDR3 runs to 11 residues. In DNA form, the CDR3 reads TGCAGTGCTAGATCACCAGGGACCCAGTACTTC. It specifies CSARSPGTQYF.

The chain links TRBV9 to TRBJ2-1; the D is unclear. The CDR3 runs to 13 residues. The V and J ends lost 4 bases and 5 bases respectively, with 10 bases between them. Germline V gives CDR1 SGDLS, CDR2 YYNGEE. Here the CDR3 reads CASSPANNNEQFF. CDR3 bases: TGTGCCAGCAGCCCCGCTAATAACAATGAGCAGTTCTTC.

The chain couples TRBV7-9 to TRBJ1-6, with TRBD1 identical over 9 bases. V gave up 2 bases and J gave up 7 bases; unmatched junction bases: 3. The CDR3 totals 15 residues. The germline CDR1 and CDR2 sequences are SEHNR and FQNEAQ (reference sequence). The CDR3 loop is CASSLLDRGNSPLHF. The CDR3 nucleotides are TGTGCCAGCAGCTTACTTGACAGGGGGAATTCACCCCTCCACTTT. Full variable domain (outside the CDR3, taken from reference TRBV7-9 and TRBJ1-6): DTGVSQNPRHKITKRGQNVTFRCDPISEHNRLYWYRQTLGQGPEFLTYFQNEAQLEKSRLLSDRFSAERPKGSFSTLEIQRTEQGDSAMYLCASSLLDRGNSPLHFGNGTRLTVT.

The CDR3, as DNA: TGTGCCAGTAGTATAGGAATGCGGGACTACACAGATACGCAGTATTTT. It translates to CASSIGMRDYTDTQYF. The chain joins TRBV19 to TRBJ2-3; 7 bases line up with TRBD2. Germline CDR1 is LNHDA and CDR2 is SQIVND (reference sequence). V gave up 1 base and J gave up 2 bases; unmatched junction bases: 6. The CDR3 contains 16 residues.

The V call is TRBV18, the J call TRBJ2-2, with 8 bases matching TRBD2. The CDR3 runs 15 residues. Germline CDR1 KGHSH, CDR2 LQKENI. V lost 1 base to trimming and J lost 3 bases; unmatched junction nucleotides: 1. This CDR3 reads CASSPRSGDTGELFF. The DNA of the CDR3 is TGTGCCAGCTCACCACGTAGCGGGGACACCGGGGAGCTGTTTTTT.

The chain recombines TRBV9 with TRBJ2-1, with 9 bases aligning to TRBD2. V was clipped by 0 bases and J by 4 bases; unmatched bases: 2. This CDR3 has 15 residues. Germline assignment: CDR1 SGDLS and CDR2 YYNGEE. CDR3 loop: CASSVETSGYNEQFF. CDR3 bases: TGTGCCAGCAGCGTAGAGACTAGCGGTTACAATGAGCAGTTCTTC.

This clone came up once. This chain joins TRBV6-1 and TRBJ1-4, with 7 positions matching TRBD1. Germline lookup yields CDR1 MNHNS and CDR2 SASEGT. The CDR3 runs to 16 residues. V was pared by 3 bases and J by 5 bases, with 9 bases of the junction left unmatched. CDR3 nucleotides: TGTGCCAGCAGTGACCCCGGACAGGTACCGAATGAAAAACTGTTTTTT. This gives the protein CASSDPGQVPNEKLFF.

The chain couples TRBV10-2 to TRBJ2-1; TRBD2 matches at 14 bases. The germline V gene has CDR1 WSHSY and CDR2 SAAADI. Trimming cost V 6 bases and J 6 bases; bases outside gene matches: 7. The CDR3 contains 16 residues. The CDR3 loop is CASRPGTSGGPNEQFF. The CDR3 bases are TGCGCCAGCAGGCCCGGGACTAGCGGGGGCCCCAATGAGCAGTTCTTC.

V gene TRBV4-1 combines with J gene TRBJ1-4; a weak D match, TRBD1 (5 bases). This CDR3 contains 14 residues. Germline CDR1 and CDR2: MGHRA and YSYEKL. V gave up 3 bases and J gave up 7 bases, with 12 bases separating them. CDR3 DNA: TGCGCCAGCAGCCATACAGGCGTGGGTGAAAAACTGTTTTTT. Translation gives CASSHTGVGEKLFF.

The chain joins TRBV6-6 to TRBJ1-2; D is possibly TRBD1 (5 bases). This CDR3 contains 14 residues. The germline V gene encodes CDR1 MNHNY and CDR2 SVGAGI (reference sequence). The V gene lost 4 bases and the J gene lost 8 bases, with 17 bases spanning the gap. CDR3 loop: CASSFSGGARGYTF. CDR3 nucleotides: TGTGCCAGCAGTTTCTCAGGAGGGGCGCGAGGCTACACCTTC.

The chain has TRBV7-9 and TRBJ2-7, with TRBD1 matching 8 bases. Looked up from germline, CDR1 is SEHNR and CDR2 is FQNEAQ (reference sequence). The CDR3 has 16 amino acids. J was trimmed by 3 bases and V by 1 base; bases with no gene match: 8. The CDR3 spells CASSLDFSRGLYEQYF. Written as DNA, the CDR3 is TGTGCCAGCAGCTTAGATTTCAGCAGGGGGCTCTACGAGCAGTACTTC. Full variable domain (remainder filled in from reference TRBV7-9 and TRBJ2-7): DTGVSQNPRHKITKRGQNVTFRCDPISEHNRLYWYRQTLGQGPEFLTYFQNEAQLEKSRLLSDRFSAERPKGSFSTLEIQRTEQGDSAMYLCASSLDFSRGLYEQYFGPGTRLTVT.

The chain carries TRBV29-1 and TRBJ2-7; the match to TRBD2 covers 14 bases. Germline V gene lookup returns CDR1 SQVTM and CDR2 ANQGSEA. The CDR3 consists of 14 residues. Losses at the gene ends were 7 bases for V and 8 bases for J; bases not matched to a gene: 10. CDR3 in amino acids: CSAGEGLAGDKQYF. Here the CDR3 DNA reads TGCAGCGCCGGGGAGGGACTAGCGGGAGACAAGCAGTACTTC.

V usage is TRBV28 and J usage is TRBJ1-5; TRBD1 matches at 9 bases. The germline gives CDR1 MDHEN, CDR2 SYDVKM. After removal of 6 bases from V and 6 bases from J, the junction contained 9 bases not matched to a gene. The CDR3 is 15 residues long. CDR3 DNA sequence: TGTGCCAGCAGCCCGGACAGGGGCAGGAGTCAGCCCCAGCATTTT. As protein: CASSPDRGRSQPQHF.

The V and J genes are TRBV28 and TRBJ2-5; D call uncertain. Germline assignment: CDR1 MDHEN and CDR2 SYDVKM. Trimming shortened V by 5 bases and J by 5 bases, and 15 bases separated the two germline ends. The CDR3 totals 14 residues. CDR3 loop: CASSPIQYRETQYF. As DNA, the CDR3 is TGTGCCAGCAGTCCTATACAGTATAGGGAGACCCAGTACTTC.

The CDR3: CASRGGGRVVSSYGYTF. The CDR3 DNA reads as TGTGCCAGCAGGGGTGGGGGCAGGGTGGTTTCTAGCTATGGCTACACCTTC. This chain joins TRBV11-3 and TRBJ1-2; the D gene is possibly TRBD1 (6 bases). Trimming left V 6 bases short and J 4 bases short, with 24 bases between. This CDR3 is 17 amino acids long. Germline V gene lookup returns CDR1 SGHNT and CDR2 YENEEA.

A note on this clone: Compared with germline, one end of the junction differs, possibly owing to a read error. CDR3 protein: CASSEDGGRVGSPLHF. CDR3 bases: TGTGCCAGCAGCGAAGATGGTGGCAGGGTGGGTTCACCCCTCCACTTT. The chain joins TRBV2 to TRBJ1-6; a weak D match, TRBD1 (5 bases). This CDR3 comprises 16 residues. Per germline, CDR1 SNHLY and CDR2 FYNNEI.